The text below deals with one TCR beta chain. Its antigen is not known. This sample is drawn from a study of persistence of HIV-infected CD4 T cells. Overall study: Multiple blood draws of up to about 180 mL, except a couple of donors with single leukapheresis.

Sequencing used immunoSEQ version 4 in survey mode. Measured with immunoSEQ multiplex PCR; TCRdb has only the in-frame clones, and not every one. The sample yields 15,000 to 20,000 clones, less than 65% seen once. Trimming at V came to 1 base and at J to 1 base, leaving 7 bases not matched to a gene. CDR1 and CDR2 (germline): SGHDT, YYEEEE. The CDR3 loop spans 17 amino acids. The stimulus was lysate of CMV-infected fibroblasts, approximately 9.6 ug/mL. Responding CD4+ T cells were sorted by upregulation of both CD40 ligand and CD69. The V and J genes are TRBV5-6 and TRBJ2-2, with 7 bases lining up with TRBD1. Sample: CD4+ T cells sorted from PBMCs after approximately 20-hour stimulation, taken from a patient who received antiretroviral therapy. The receptor was isolated from an adult woman with HIV who was CMV-seropositive. This chain's CDR3 is CASSLRRQGLNTGELFF. The CDR3 DNA reads as TGTGCCAGCAGCTTGCGACGACAGGGCCTGAACACCGGGGAGCTGTTTTTT.